Sequencing of this T cell receptor (beta chain) was carried out in a study of vaccination effects on CD4 cells after COVID-19. As for the study in general: After expansion with viral peptide pools in the ViraFEST assay, antigen-specific CD4+ T cells were sequenced. Participants completed two doses of the BNT162b2 or mRNA-1273 vaccine.

Assay: immunoSEQ multiplex PCR; the TCRdb copy retains only in-frame clones and omits some. The sample holds tens of thousands of clones, about 83% seen once. Germline assignment: CDR1 MNHEY and CDR2 SMNVEV (reference sequence). The CDR3 length is 13 residues. Germline trimming cut 6 bases from V and 3 bases from J; bases unmatched to any gene: 5. When less than 12 days of culture had elapsed, CD4+ T cells were isolated. None of the vaccinated had previously contracted SARS-CoV-2, and their nucleocapsid antibodies tested negative. A remark on this clone: The antigen remains undetermined.

Here the sequenced sample was CD4+ T cells from PBMCs cultured without peptide, taken before COVID-19 vaccination. This TCR was sampled from a human donor who received a COVID-19 vaccine. This chain links TRBV27 with TRBJ2-7; 7 nucleotides match TRBD1. CDR3: CASRSSGGYEQYV. In DNA form, the CDR3 reads TGTGCCAGCAGATCGTCAGGGGGCTACGAGCAGTACGTC.